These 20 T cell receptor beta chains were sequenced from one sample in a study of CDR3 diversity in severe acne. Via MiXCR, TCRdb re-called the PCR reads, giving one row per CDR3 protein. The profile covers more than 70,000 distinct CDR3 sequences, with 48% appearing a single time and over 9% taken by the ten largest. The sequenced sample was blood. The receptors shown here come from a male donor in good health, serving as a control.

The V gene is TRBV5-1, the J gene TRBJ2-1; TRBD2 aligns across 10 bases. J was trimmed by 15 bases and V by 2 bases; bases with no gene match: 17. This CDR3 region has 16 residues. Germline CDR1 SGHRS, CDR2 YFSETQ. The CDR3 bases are TGCGCCAGCAGCTTCGGTAGCGGGGGGAGTTGGGTTGGACTGTTCTTC. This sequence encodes CASSFGSGGSWVGLFF. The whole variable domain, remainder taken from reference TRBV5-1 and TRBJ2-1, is KAGVTQTPRYLIKTRGQQVTLSCSPISGHRSVSWYQQTPGQGLQFLFEYFSETQRNKGNFPGRFSGRQFSNSRSEMNVSTLELGDSALYLCASSFGSGGSWVGLFFGPGTRLTVL.

CDR3: CASSQEGSTNEKAFF. For the CDR3, the DNA is TGTGCCAGCAGCCAGGAGGGTTCAACTAATGAAAAAGCTTTCTTT. The chain couples TRBV5-5 to TRBJ1-1; D unresolved. V gave up 4 bases and J gave up 9 bases, with 22 bases separating them. Germline CDR1 is SGHKS and CDR2 is YYEKEE (reference sequence). The CDR3 totals 15 residues.

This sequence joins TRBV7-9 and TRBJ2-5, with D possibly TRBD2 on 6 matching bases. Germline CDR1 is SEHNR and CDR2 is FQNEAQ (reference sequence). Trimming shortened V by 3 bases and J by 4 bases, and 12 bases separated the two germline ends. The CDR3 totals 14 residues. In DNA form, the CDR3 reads TGTGCCAGCAGCTTCCGACTAGATCGAGAGACCCAGTACTTC. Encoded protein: CASSFRLDRETQYF.

The CDR3 DNA follows: TGTGCCAGCAGCCCGATAAGACCGAAACAGTACTTC. Protein sequence: CASSPIRPKQYF. This sequence joins TRBV11-2 and TRBJ2-7; D unresolved. In germline, CDR1 is SGHAT, CDR2 FQNNGV. CDR3 length: 12 residues. V was clipped by 5 bases and J by 10 bases, with 15 bases between them.

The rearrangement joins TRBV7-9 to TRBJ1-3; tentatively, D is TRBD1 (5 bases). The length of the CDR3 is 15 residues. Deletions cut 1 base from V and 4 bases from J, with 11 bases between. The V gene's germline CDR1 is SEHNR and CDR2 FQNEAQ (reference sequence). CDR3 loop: CASSLGSGTGNTIYF. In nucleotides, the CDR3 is TGTGCCAGCAGCTTAGGATCCGGGACGGGAAACACCATATATTTT.

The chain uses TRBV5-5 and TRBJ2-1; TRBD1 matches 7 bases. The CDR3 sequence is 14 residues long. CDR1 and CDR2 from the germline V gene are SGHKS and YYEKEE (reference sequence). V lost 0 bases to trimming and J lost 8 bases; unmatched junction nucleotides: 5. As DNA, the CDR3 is TGTGCCAGCAGCTTGGTTAGGGGGCTGGATGAGCAGTTCTTC. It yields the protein CASSLVRGLDEQFF.

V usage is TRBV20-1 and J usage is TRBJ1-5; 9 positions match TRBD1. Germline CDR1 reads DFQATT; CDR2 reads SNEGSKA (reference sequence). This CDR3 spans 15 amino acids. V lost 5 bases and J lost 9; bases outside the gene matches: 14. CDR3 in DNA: TGCAGTGCTCGTCGCGTGGGACAGGGAAGTCGGCCCCAGCATTTT. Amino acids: CSARRVGQGSRPQHF.

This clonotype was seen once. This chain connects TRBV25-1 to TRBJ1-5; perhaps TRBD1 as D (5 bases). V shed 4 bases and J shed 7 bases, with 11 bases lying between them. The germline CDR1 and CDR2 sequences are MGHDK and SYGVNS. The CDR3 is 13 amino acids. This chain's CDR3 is CASSAVGAQPQHF. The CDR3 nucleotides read TGTGCCAGCAGTGCTGTAGGGGCGCAGCCCCAGCATTTT.

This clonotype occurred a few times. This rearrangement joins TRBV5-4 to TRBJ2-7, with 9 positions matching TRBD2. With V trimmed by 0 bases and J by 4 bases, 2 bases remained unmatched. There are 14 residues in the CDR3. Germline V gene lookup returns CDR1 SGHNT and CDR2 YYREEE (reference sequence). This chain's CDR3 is CASSLGLAEYEQYF. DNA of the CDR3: TGTGCCAGCAGCTTGGGACTAGCGGAATACGAGCAGTACTTC.

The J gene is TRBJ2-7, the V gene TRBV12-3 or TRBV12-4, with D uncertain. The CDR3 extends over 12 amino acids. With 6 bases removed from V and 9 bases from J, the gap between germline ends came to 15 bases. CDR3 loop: CASRGPPKGQYF. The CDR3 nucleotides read TGTGCCAGCAGAGGGCCCCCAAAAGGGCAGTACTTC.

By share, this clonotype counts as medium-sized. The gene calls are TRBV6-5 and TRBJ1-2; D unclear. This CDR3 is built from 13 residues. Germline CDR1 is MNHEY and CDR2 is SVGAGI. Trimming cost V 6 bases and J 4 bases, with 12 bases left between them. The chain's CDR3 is CASSLTPSYGYTF. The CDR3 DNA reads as TGTGCCAGCAGCTTAACACCTTCCTATGGCTACACCTTC.

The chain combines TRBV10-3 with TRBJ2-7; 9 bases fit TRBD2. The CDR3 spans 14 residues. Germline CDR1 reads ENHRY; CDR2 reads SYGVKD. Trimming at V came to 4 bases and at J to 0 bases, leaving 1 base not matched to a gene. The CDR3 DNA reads TGTGCCATCAGTGGGACTAGCGCCTCCTACGAGCAGTACTTC. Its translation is CAISGTSASYEQYF.

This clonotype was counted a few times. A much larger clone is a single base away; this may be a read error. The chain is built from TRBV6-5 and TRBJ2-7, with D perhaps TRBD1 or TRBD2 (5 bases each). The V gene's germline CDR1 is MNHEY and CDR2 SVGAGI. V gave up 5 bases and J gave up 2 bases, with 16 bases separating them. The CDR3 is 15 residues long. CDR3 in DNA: TGTGCCAGCAGTGAAGGGGAGACCCCCCCCTACGAGCAGTACTTC. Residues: CASSEGETPPYEQYF.

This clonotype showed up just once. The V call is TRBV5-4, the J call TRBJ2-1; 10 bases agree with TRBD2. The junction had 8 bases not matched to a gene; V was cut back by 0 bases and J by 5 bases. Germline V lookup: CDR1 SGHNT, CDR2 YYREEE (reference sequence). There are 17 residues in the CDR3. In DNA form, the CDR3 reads TGTGCCAGCAGCTTGGCCTTAGGGACTAGCGTAAACAATGAGCAGTTCTTC. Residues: CASSLALGTSVNNEQFF.

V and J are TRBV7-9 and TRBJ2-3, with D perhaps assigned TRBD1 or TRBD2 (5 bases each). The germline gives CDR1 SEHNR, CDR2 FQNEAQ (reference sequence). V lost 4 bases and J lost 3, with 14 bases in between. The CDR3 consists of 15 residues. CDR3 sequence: CASSSGTGGTDTQYF. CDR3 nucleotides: TGTGCCAGCAGCTCCGGGACGGGCGGTACAGATACGCAGTATTTT.

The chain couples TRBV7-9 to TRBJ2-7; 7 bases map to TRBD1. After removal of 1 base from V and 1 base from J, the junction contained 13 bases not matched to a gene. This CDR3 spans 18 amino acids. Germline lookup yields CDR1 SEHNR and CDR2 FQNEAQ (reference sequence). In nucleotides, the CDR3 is TGTGCCAGCAGCTTAGGAACCGGAATGGGACAGCCTTCCTACGAGCAGTACTTC. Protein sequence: CASSLGTGMGQPSYEQYF. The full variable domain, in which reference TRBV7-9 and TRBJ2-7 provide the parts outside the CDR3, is DTGVSQNPRHKITKRGQNVTFRCDPISEHNRLYWYRQTLGQGPEFLTYFQNEAQLEKSRLLSDRFSAERPKGSFSTLEIQRTEQGDSAMYLCASSLGTGMGQPSYEQYFGPGTRLTVT.

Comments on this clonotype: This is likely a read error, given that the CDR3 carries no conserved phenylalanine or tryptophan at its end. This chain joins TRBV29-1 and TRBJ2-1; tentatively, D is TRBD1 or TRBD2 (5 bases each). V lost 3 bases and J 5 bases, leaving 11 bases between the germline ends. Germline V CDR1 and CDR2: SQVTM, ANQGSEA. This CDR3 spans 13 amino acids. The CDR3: CSVDWGPHNEQFL. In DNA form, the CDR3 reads TGCAGCGTTGATTGGGGACCTCACAATGAGCAGTTCTTA.

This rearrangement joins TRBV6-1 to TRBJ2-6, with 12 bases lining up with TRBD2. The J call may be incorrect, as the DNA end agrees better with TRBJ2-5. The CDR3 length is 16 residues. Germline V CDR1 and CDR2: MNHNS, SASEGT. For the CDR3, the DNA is TGTGCCAGCAGTGAGGTGAAGACTAGCGGGAGAAAGACCCAGTACTTC. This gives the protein CASSEVKTSGRKTQYF.

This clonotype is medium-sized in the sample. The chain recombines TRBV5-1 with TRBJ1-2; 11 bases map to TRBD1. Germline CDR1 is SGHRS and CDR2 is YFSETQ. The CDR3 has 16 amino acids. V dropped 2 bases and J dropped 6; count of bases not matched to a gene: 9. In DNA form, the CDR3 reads TGCGCCAGCAGCTTAGGACAGGGGGCGCGAACGGATGGCTACACCTTC. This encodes CASSLGQGARTDGYTF.

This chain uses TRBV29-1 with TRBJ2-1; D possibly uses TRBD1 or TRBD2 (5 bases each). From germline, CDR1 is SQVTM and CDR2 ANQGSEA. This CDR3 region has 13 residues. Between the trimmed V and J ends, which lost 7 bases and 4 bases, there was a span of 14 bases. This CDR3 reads CSGGTLGYNEQFF. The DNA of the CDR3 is TGCAGCGGGGGGACCTTGGGTTACAATGAGCAGTTCTTC.